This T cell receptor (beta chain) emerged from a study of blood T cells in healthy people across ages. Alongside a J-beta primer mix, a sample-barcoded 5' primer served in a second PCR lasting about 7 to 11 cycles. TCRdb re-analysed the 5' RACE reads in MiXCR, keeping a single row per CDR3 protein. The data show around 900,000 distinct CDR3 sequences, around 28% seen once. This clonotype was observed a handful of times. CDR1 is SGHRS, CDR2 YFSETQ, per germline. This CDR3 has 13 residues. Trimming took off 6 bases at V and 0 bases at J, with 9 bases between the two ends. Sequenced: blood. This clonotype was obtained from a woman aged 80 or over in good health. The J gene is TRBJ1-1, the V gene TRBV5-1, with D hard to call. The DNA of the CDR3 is TGCGCCAGCAAGACGCGGATGAACACTGAAGCTTTCTTT. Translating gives CASKTRMNTEAFF.